This TCR beta chain was found in a study of lymphopenia after photon versus proton radiotherapy. Broader study findings: Under photons, naive T cells and diversity fell while effector/memory populations rose. In patients who died, overall survival fell as post-nadir TCR diversity dropped more.

V was trimmed by 4 bases and J by 2 bases, leaving 9 bases between them. The CDR3 contains 14 residues. From germline, CDR1 is SGHNT and CDR2 YYREEE (reference sequence). Note on this clone: Antigen unknown.

Sequenced by immunoSEQ multiplex PCR; TCRdb stores in-frame clones only, minus some. The table lists around 20,000 clones, 84% of them singletons. The chain links TRBV5-4 to TRBJ2-2; D remains unclear. The origin of this receptor is a woman aged 50 to 60 with pancreatic cancer. The material was peripheral blood, obtained from a patient treated with photon-based radiotherapy. The CDR3 region is CASSKNRNTGELFF. CDR3 bases: TGTGCCAGCAGCAAAAACAGAAACACCGGGGAGCTGTTTTTT. The whole variable domain, remainder taken from reference TRBV5-4 and TRBJ2-2, is ETGVTQSPTHLIKTRGQQVTLRCSSQSGHNTVSWYQQALGQGPQFIFQYYREEENGRGNFPPRFSGLQFPNYSSELNVNALELDDSALYLCASSKNRNTGELFFGEGSRLTVL.